The T cell receptor (beta chain) under discussion was sequenced for a study of regulatory T cells in long-lasting Graves disease. With iRepertoire HTBI primers and Arm-PCR of CDR3 regions, TCR beta libraries were built. TCRdb reprocessed the multiplex PCR reads with MiXCR, giving one entry per CDR3 protein. The table records approximately 470,000 distinct CDR3 sequences, roughly 20% of them present only once. In germline, CDR1 is SGHVS, CDR2 FQNEAQ. V was pared by 4 bases and J by 0 bases, with 11 bases between. The CDR3 has 15 amino acids. The sample's time point: persistent/refractory GD, antithyroid drugs over 5 years with positive TRAb. PBMC-derived RNA was used for the TCR library.

This chain connects TRBV7-8 to TRBJ2-3; D unclear. The clonotype originates from a female donor with Graves disease. The source material was peripheral blood mononuclear cells (PBMCs), sampled when the disease was refractory, from a patient treated with antithyroid drugs. CDR3 sequence reads: CASSSLTDSTDTQYF. The DNA for the CDR3 is TGTGCCAGCAGCTCCCTGACGGACAGCACAGATACGCAGTATTTT.